Described below is a single T cell receptor beta chain sequence and its context. The data originate from a study of control samples from healthy donors and cancer patients. Sequencing was performed with immunoSEQ multiplex PCR; in TCRdb, only in-frame clones are kept and a portion is missing. The sample holds roughly 41,000 clones; approximately 94% are singletons and the top ten take under 30%. There are 14 residues in the CDR3. Germline-derived CDR1 and CDR2 are KGHDR and SFDVKD. Trimming took 9 bases from V and 2 from J, leaving 13 bases between them. J is TRBJ2-1 and V is TRBV24-1; D is possibly TRBD2 (5 bases). The receptor comes from a man aged 55 to 69 in good health. The sample consisted of blood. In DNA, the CDR3 is TGTGCCACCGGAAAAGGGAGCCCCTACAATGAGCAGTTCTTC. Its protein product is CATGKGSPYNEQFF.